This T cell receptor beta chain was sequenced for a study of T cell repertoires and leukemia-associated antigens. The overall study: Samples yielded about 3.3 to 5.0 million effective reads each, 15 million to 20 million overall. Points from the study as a whole: No significant group difference appeared in Vbeta, Jbeta or VDJ counts.

TCRdb analysed the 5' RACE reads with MiXCR anew, one entry per CDR3 protein. The sample includes roughly 15,000 distinct CDR3 sequences, approximately 38% of them seen just once. Points on this clonotype: Its matching antigen is unknown.

Unmatched junction bases numbered 4, after V lost 6 bases and J lost 3 bases. The CDR3 has 15 amino acids. Germline V gives CDR1 MRHNA, CDR2 SNTAGT. This TCR was sampled from a female donor in good health. The V gene is TRBV6-4, the J gene TRBJ2-7; 14 positions match TRBD2. Sequencing used CD3+ T cells sorted from blood and cultured. The CDR3 protein is CASSVGTSGSYEQYF. In DNA, the CDR3 is TGTGCCAGCAGCGTCGGGACTAGCGGGAGCTACGAGCAGTACTTC.